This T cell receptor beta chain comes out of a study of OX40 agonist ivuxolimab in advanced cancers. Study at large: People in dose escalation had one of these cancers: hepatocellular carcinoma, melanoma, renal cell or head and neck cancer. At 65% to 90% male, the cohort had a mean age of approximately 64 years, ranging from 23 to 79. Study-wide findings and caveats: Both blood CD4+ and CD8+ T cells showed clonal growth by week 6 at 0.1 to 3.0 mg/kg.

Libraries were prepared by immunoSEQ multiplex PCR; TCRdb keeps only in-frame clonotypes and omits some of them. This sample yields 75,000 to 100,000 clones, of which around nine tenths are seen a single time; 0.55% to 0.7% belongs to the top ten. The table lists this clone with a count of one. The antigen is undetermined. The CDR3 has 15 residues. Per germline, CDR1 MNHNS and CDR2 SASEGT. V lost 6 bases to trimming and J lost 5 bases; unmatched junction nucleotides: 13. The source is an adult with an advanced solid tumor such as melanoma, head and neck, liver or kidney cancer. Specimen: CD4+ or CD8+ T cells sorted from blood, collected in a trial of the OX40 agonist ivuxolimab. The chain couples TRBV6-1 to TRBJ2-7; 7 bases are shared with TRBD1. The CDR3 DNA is TGTGCCAGCAGGCAGACAGGGCACCTTGGGGACGAGCAGTACTTC. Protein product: CASRQTGHLGDEQYF.